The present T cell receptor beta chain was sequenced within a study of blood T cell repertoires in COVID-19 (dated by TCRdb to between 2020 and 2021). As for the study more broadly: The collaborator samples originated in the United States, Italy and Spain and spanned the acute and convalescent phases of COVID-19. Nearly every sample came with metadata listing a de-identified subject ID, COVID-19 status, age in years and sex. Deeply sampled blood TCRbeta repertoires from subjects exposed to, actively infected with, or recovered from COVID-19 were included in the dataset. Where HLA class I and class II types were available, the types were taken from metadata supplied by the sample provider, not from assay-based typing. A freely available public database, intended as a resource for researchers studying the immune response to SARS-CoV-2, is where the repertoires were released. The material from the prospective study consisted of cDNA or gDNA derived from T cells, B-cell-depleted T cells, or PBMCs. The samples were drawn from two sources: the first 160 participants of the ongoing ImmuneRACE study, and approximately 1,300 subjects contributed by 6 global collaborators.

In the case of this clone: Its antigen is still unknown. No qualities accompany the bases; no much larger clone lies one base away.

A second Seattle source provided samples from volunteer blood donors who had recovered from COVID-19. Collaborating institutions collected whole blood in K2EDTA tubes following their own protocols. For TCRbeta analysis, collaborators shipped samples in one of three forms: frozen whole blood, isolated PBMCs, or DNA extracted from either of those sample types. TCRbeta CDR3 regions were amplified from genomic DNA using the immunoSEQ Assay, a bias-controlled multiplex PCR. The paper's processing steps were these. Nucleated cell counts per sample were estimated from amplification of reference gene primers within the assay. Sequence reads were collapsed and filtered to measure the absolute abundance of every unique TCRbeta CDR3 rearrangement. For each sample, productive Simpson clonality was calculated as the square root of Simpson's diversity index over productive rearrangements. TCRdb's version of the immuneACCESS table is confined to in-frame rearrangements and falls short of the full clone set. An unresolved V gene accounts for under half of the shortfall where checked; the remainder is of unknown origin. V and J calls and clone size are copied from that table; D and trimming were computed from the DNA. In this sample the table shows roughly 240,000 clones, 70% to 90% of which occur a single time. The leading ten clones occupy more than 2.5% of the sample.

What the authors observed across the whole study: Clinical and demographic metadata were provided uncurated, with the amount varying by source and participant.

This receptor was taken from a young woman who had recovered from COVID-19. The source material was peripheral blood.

The sequence in DNA is TGTGCCAGCAGCTTAGCAATAGTAAGAGACGGGACAGGGGGAGACTACGAGCAGTACTTC. It specifies CASSLAIVRDGTGGDYEQYF. Recombination linked TRBV7-6 to TRBJ2-7, with 11 bases aligning to TRBD1. The CDR3 starts with the cysteine, ends with the phenylalanine, and has 20 residues. The entry retains the CDR3 DNA only, 60 bases that are in frame from base 1. Trimming takes 0 bases off V and 3 bases off J; junction bases not matched to a gene: 16. The germline V gene specifies SGHVS as CDR1 and FNYEAQ as CDR2.